These T cell receptor beta chains were read from a single sample in a study of T cells in localized non-small cell lung cancer. The repertoire was sequenced with immunoSEQ multiplex PCR; TCRdb's copy has only in-frame clones and lacks some. The table has around 3,100 clones, approximately 25% seen once; the top ten hold 15% to 20%. The sample in question was lung tumor tissue, obtained before any cancer treatment. These receptors originate from a man between 40 and 70 years old with stage II squamous cell lung carcinoma. Each CDR3 is given with its conserved first and last residue. Each record gives: clone size, D gene, V gene, J gene, CDR3 protein, CDR3 DNA. A D gene is named only where the DNA matches it firmly. Not every row has a clone size; where given, it reads once, few, many or a size class.

clone_size: NA
d_call: NA
v_call: TRBV5-1
j_call: TRBJ2-5
cdr3_aa: CASSLGGGRGETQYF
cdr3_nt: TGCGCCAGCAGCTTGGGTGGGGGTAGAGGAGAGACCCAGTACTTC

clone_size: few
d_call: NA
v_call: TRBV5-1
j_call: TRBJ1-4
cdr3_aa: CASSLNAATNEKLFF
cdr3_nt: TGCGCCAGCAGCTTGAACGCCGCAACTAATGAAAAACTGTTTTTT

clone_size: medium-sized
d_call: TRBD1
v_call: TRBV6-8
j_call: TRBJ1-1
cdr3_aa: CASSRDRGKAFF
cdr3_nt: TGTGCCAGCAGCCGAGACAGGGGGAAAGCTTTCTTT

clone_size: medium-sized
d_call: TRBD1
v_call: TRBV9
j_call: TRBJ1-2
cdr3_aa: CASIKDRERDGYTF
cdr3_nt: TGTGCCAGCATTAAGGACAGGGAAAGGGATGGCTACACCTTC

clone_size: NA
d_call: NA
v_call: TRBV7-2
j_call: TRBJ2-2
cdr3_aa: CASSLVGVKTGELFF
cdr3_nt: TGTGCCAGCAGCTTAGTTGGGGTTAAAACCGGGGAGCTGTTTTTT

clone_size: NA
d_call: NA
v_call: TRBV23-1
j_call: TRBJ1-4
cdr3_aa: CASSLNGDEKLFF
cdr3_nt: TGCGCCAGCAGCTTAAACGGGGATGAAAAACTGTTTTTT

clone_size: NA
d_call: TRBD1
v_call: TRBV2
j_call: TRBJ2-2
cdr3_aa: CASRGQGQNTGELFF
cdr3_nt: TGTGCCAGCAGAGGACAGGGCCAGAACACCGGGGAGCTGTTTTTT

clone_size: few
d_call: NA
v_call: TRBV11-3
j_call: TRBJ2-1
cdr3_aa: CASSLGGGARNEQFF
cdr3_nt: TGTGCCAGCAGCCTGGGAGGAGGAGCTCGGAATGAGCAGTTCTTC

clone_size: many
d_call: NA
v_call: TRBV23-1
j_call: TRBJ1-2
cdr3_aa: CASSQQETYGYTF
cdr3_nt: TGCGCCAGCAGTCAACAGGAAACCTATGGCTACACCTTC

clone_size: NA
d_call: TRBD1
v_call: TRBV10-3
j_call: TRBJ2-1
cdr3_aa: CAISESIGAGGNGKQFF
cdr3_nt: TGTGCCATCAGTGAGTCGATTGGGGCAGGGGGCAACGGCAAGCAGTTCTTC

clone_size: NA
d_call: NA
v_call: TRBV28
j_call: TRBJ1-3
cdr3_aa: CASLTAPGNTIYF
cdr3_nt: TGTGCCAGCCTCACAGCCCCTGGAAACACCATATATTTT